This TCR beta chain appears in the sequencing data of a study of T cells after somatic rescue of genetic block. TCRdb's table, derived via immunoSEQ multiplex PCR, lists solely in-frame clones and lacks some. The table includes under 150,000 clones, approximately 90% detected once. The germline gives CDR1 SGHRS, CDR2 YFSETQ. Between the trimmed V and J ends, which lost 7 bases and 2 bases, there was a span of 12 bases. This CDR3 is built from 13 residues. The V call is TRBV5-1, the J call TRBJ1-1; possibly TRBD1 for D (6 bases). Sample: peripheral blood mononuclear cells (PBMCs). The sequence came from a woman younger than 30. The CDR3 protein is CASSGQTNTEAFF. Written as DNA, the CDR3 is TGCGCCAGCTCCGGACAGACTAACACTGAAGCTTTCTTT.